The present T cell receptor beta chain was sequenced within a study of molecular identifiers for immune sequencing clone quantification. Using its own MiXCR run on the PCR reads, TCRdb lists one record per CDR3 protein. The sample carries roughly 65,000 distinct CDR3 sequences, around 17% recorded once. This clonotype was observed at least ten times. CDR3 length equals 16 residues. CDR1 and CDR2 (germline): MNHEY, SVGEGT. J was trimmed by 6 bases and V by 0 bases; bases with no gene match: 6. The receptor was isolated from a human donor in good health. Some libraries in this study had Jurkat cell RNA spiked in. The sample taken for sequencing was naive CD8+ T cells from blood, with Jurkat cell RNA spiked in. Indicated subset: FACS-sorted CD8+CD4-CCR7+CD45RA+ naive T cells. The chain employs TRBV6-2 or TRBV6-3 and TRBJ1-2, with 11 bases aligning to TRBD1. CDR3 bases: TGTGCCAGCAGTTACTCCCGGACAGGGGGCGGAAATGGCTACACCTTC. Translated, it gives CASSYSRTGGGNGYTF.